This TCR beta chain was found in a study of OX40 agonist ivuxolimab in advanced cancers. Background on the study: Partial responses were recorded for three patients, including one with hepatocellular carcinoma and two with cutaneous melanoma.

The method was immunoSEQ multiplex PCR; TCRdb's version includes in-frame clones alone and lacks a portion of them. This table has 57,000 or so clones, over 80% appearing once. The sequenced sample was CD4+ or CD8+ T cells sorted from blood, obtained in a trial of the OX40 agonist ivuxolimab. The clonotype originates from an adult with an advanced solid tumor such as melanoma, head and neck, liver or kidney cancer.

This CDR3 is CASSMGGGGLNQPQHF. CDR3 sequence (DNA): TGTGCCAGTAGTATGGGAGGAGGGGGCCTCAATCAGCCCCAGCATTTT. The gene calls are TRBV19 and TRBJ1-5, with 7 bases fitting TRBD1. In germline, CDR1 is LNHDA, CDR2 SQIVND (reference sequence). After removal of 3 bases from V and 3 bases from J, the junction contained 8 bases not matched to a gene. There are 16 residues in the CDR3. Filled out from reference TRBV19 and TRBJ1-5, the complete variable domain reads DGGITQSPKYLFRKEGQNVTLSCEQNLNHDAMYWYRQDPGQGLRLIYYSQIVNDFQKGDIAEGYSVSREKKESFPLTVTSAQKNPTAFYLCASSMGGGGLNQPQHFGDGTRLSIL.